Sequencing of this T cell receptor beta chain was carried out in a study of blood T cell repertoires in COVID-19. Study details: Samples representing acute and convalescent COVID-19 were sourced from the United States, Italy and Spain.

The V gene lost 7 bases and the J gene lost 2 bases, with 9 bases spanning the gap. From germline, CDR1 is MNHEY and CDR2 SVGAGI. This CDR3 spans 13 amino acids. Authors' analysis steps: Amplification of reference gene primers provided the estimated nucleated cell counts. The assay was immunoSEQ multiplex PCR, and TCRdb's table has in-frame clones only and misses some. V, J and clone size are taken as reported in that table, and D and trimming were inferred from the DNA itself. The sample records over 200,000 clones, more than 75% being singletons. This clone was seen a single time. Participants were placed into cohorts based on the clinical history they reported. Cohort 3 donors were reported recovered after two negative PCRs, clearance, or symptom resolution.

The TCR comes from a man aged 18 to 29 who had recovered from COVID-19. The chain couples TRBV6-5 to TRBJ1-3, with a weak D call TRBD1 (6 bases). The material sequenced was PBMCs or T cells enriched from blood (not recorded which). The CDR3 is CASTEGAGNTIYF. In DNA, the CDR3 is TGTGCCAGCACCGAGGGGGCTGGAAACACCATATATTTT.